This TCR beta chain comes out of a study of cytomegalovirus exposure and HLA in healthy donors. About the research overall: In a previous analysis, approximately 110 million unique TCR beta sequences were found from 170 million or so T cells.

13 Jbeta primers and 60 Vbeta primers were used for the PCR. The method was immunoSEQ multiplex PCR; TCRdb's version includes in-frame clones alone and lacks a portion of them. This table holds 120,000 or so clones, about four fifths found once. Trimming took 4 bases from V and 2 from J, leaving 11 bases between them. The CDR3 spans 15 residues. The V gene's germline CDR1 is MNHEY and CDR2 SMNVEV (reference sequence). The material sequenced was PBMCs. The gene calls are TRBV27 and TRBJ1-4; TRBD1 might be the D (5 bases). The clonotype comes from a man between 18 and 29 years old in good health and CMV-seronegative. The CDR3 bases are TGTGCCAGCAGTTATGGGGGGAAGACTAATGAAAAACTGTTTTTT. Protein sequence: CASSYGGKTNEKLFF.